These T cell receptor beta chains were read from a single sample in a study of T cells after posttransplantation cyclophosphamide. Profiling relied on immunoSEQ multiplex PCR, and the TCRdb table lists in-frame clones only, not all of them. The repertoire holds about 43,000 clones, with less than 95% as singletons. Sequenced here: PBMCs, sampled 55 to 70 days after allogeneic stem cell transplant with posttransplant cyclophosphamide. Receptors were obtained from a male patient aged 60-70 years who received an allogeneic stem cell transplant from a related donor and was CMV-positive. The graft donor may have given rise to some T cells. Both conserved end residues are part of each CDR3. A D gene is named only where the DNA matches it firmly. Clone size is stated in some rows and not others, as once, few, many or a class when expanded.

V	length	size	J	D	CDR3	DNA
TRBV9	14	NA	TRBJ2-3	TRBD2	CASGRLAGTDTQYF	TGTGCCAGCGGCCGGCTAGCGGGCACAGATACGCAGTATTTT
TRBV9	14	NA	TRBJ1-2	NA	CASSDLTGDYGYTF	TGTGCCAGCAGCGATCTTACAGGAGACTATGGCTACACCTTC
TRBV5-1	14	NA	TRBJ1-6	TRBD1	CASSTGQDNSPLHF	TGCGCCAGCAGCACAGGACAGGATAATTCACCCCTCCACTTT
TRBV5-5	15	once	TRBJ2-7	TRBD1	CASSPPGQLPYEQYF	TGTGCCAGCAGCCCCCCGGGACAGCTTCCCTACGAGCAGTACTTC
TRBV7-9	17	NA	TRBJ1-1	NA	CASSRWGPGGMNTEAFF	TGTGCCAGCAGCCGTTGGGGACCGGGGGGTATGAACACTGAAGCTTTCTTT
TRBV30	15	NA	TRBJ2-5	NA	CAWRTGFVDQETQYF	TGTGCCTGGAGGACAGGTTTCGTAGACCAAGAGACCCAGTACTTC
TRBV5-1	12	NA	TRBJ1-1	NA	CASYQENTEAFF	TGCGCCAGCTATCAGGAGAACACTGAAGCTTTCTTT
TRBV2	13	NA	TRBJ2-7	TRBD2	CASKGNGAGEQYF	TGTGCCAGCAAAGGGAATGGAGCGGGGGAGCAGTACTTC
TRBV2	15	NA	TRBJ2-2	NA	CASSEGGYGTGELFF	TGTGCCAGCAGCGAAGGAGGGTATGGAACCGGGGAGCTGTTTTTT
TRBV5-1	15	NA	TRBJ1-2	TRBD1	CASSLSGQGNYGYTF	TGCGCCAGCAGCTTGAGTGGACAGGGTAACTATGGCTACACCTTC
TRBV11-3	16	NA	TRBJ2-3	TRBD2	CASSLGVAGGPNTQYF	TGTGCCAGCAGCTTAGGGGTTGCGGGGGGGCCTAATACGCAGTATTTT